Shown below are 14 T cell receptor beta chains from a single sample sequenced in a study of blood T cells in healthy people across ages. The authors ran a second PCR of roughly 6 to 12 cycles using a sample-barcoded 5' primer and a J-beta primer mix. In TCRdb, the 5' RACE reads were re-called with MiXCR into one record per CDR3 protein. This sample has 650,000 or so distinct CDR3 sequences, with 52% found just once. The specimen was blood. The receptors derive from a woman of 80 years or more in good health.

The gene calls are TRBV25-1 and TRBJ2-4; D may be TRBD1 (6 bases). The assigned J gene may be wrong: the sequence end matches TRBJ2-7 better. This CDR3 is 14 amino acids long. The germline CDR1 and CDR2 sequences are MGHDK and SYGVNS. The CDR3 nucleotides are TGTGCCAGCAGTGTCTCAGGGGTGGGATACGAGCAGTACTTC. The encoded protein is CASSVSGVGYEQYF.

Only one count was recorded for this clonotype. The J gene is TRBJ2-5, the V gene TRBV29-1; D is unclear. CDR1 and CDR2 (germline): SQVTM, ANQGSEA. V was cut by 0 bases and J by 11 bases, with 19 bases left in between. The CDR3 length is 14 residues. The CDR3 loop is CSVEEAGNYNEQYF. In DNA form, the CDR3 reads TGCAGCGTTGAAGAGGCCGGAAATTACAATGAGCAGTACTTC.

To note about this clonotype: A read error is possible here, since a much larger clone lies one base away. CDR3 protein: CATSDWAQATQFF. DNA for the CDR3: TGTGCCACCAGTGATTGGGCCCAGGCGACCCAGTTCTTC. The chain is built from TRBV24-1 and TRBJ2-1; D unresolved. V was cut by 2 bases and J by 13 bases, with 14 bases left in between. The CDR3 is 13 amino acids. CDR1 KGHDR and CDR2 SFDVKD come from the germline V gene.

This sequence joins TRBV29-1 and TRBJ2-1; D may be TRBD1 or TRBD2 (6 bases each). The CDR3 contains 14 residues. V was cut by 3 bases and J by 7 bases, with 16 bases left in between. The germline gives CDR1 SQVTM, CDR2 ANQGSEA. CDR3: CSVDPGASWNEQFF. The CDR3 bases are TGCAGCGTTGATCCGGGGGCCTCCTGGAATGAGCAGTTCTTC.

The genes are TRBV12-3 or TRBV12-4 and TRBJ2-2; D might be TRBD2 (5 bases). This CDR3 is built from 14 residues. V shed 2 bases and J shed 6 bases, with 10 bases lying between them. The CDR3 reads CASSLRASPGELFF. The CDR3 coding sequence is TGTGCCAGCAGTTTACGGGCTAGCCCCGGGGAGCTGTTTTTT.

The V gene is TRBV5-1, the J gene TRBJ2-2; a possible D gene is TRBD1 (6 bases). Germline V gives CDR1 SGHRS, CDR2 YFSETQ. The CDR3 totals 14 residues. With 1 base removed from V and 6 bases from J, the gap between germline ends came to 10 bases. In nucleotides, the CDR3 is TGCGCCAGCAGCTTGCACAGGGTCCCCGGGGAGCTGTTTTTT. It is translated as CASSLHRVPGELFF. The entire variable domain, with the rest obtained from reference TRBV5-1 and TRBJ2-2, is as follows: KAGVTQTPRYLIKTRGQQVTLSCSPISGHRSVSWYQQTPGQGLQFLFEYFSETQRNKGNFPGRFSGRQFSNSRSEMNVSTLELGDSALYLCASSLHRVPGELFFGEGSRLTVL.

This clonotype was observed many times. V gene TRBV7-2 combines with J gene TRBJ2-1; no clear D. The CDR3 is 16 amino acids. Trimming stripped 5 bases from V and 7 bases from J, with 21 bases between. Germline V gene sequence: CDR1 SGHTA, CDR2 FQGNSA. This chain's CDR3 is CASSHRHSPLGNEQFF. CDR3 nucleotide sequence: TGTGCCAGCAGCCATCGACATTCCCCTCTTGGGAATGAGCAGTTCTTC.

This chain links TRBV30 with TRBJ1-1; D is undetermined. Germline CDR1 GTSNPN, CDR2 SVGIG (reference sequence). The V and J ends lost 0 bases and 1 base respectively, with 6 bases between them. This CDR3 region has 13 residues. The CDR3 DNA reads TGTGCCTGGAGTGTACGTGAGAACACTGAAGCTTTCTTT. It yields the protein CAWSVRENTEAFF.

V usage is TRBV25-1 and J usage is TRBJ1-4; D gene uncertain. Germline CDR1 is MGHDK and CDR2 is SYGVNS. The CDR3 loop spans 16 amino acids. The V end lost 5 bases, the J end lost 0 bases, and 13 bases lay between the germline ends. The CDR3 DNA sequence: TGTGCCAGCAGTTCCTCCCCCTGGGCAACTAATGAAAAACTGTTTTTT. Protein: CASSSSPWATNEKLFF.

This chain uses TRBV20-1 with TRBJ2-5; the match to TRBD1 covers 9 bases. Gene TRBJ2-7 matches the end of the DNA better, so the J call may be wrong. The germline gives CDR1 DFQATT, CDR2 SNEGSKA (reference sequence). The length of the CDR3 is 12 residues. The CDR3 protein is CSAETGGNEQYF. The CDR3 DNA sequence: TGCAGTGCTGAGACAGGGGGGAACGAGCAGTACTTC.

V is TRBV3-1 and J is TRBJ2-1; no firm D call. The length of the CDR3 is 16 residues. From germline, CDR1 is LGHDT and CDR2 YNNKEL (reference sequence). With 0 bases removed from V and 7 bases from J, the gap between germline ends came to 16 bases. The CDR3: CASSQETPPAVNEQFF. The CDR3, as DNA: TGTGCCAGCAGCCAAGAGACTCCCCCCGCGGTGAATGAGCAGTTCTTC.

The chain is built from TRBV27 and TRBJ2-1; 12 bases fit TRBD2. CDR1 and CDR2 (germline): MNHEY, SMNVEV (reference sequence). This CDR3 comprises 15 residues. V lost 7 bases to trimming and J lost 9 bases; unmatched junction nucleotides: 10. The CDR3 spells CASTTLAGGVSEQFF. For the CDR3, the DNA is TGTGCCAGCACCACACTAGCGGGGGGAGTTTCTGAGCAGTTCTTC.

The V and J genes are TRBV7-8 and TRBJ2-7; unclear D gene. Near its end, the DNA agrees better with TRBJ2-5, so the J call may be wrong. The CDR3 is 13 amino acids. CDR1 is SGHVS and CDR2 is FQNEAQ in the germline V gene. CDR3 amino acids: CASTPSRWETQYF. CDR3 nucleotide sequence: TGTGCCAGCACCCCCTCGCGGTGGGAGACCCAGTACTTC.

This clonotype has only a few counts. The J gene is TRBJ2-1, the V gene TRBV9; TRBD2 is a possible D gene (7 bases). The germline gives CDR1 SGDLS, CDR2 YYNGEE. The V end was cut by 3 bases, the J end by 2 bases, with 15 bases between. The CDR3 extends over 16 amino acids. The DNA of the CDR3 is TGTGCCAGCAGCGGGGGGGGGGACACTGCCTACAATGAGCAGTTCTTC. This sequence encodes CASSGGGDTAYNEQFF.